Below are 22 T cell receptor beta chains sequenced from a single sample in a study of identical twins. TCRdb called the 5' RACE reads again in MiXCR, with one record for every CDR3 protein. The sample lists some 240,000 distinct CDR3 sequences; over 9.5% were seen once. Sequenced material: memory T cells sorted from blood. The receptors stem from a man aged 45-60 years in good health.

The chain carries TRBV30 and TRBJ1-2; TRBD1 matches 7 bases. Looked up from germline, CDR1 is GTSNPN and CDR2 is SVGIG (reference sequence). J gave up 8 bases and V 2 bases, and 8 bases lay outside the gene matches. CDR3 length: 13 residues. CDR3 DNA: TGTGCCTGGAGTAGAGACAGGGCTCAGGGCTACACCTTC. The encoded protein is CAWSRDRAQGYTF.

The sample holds many counts of this clonotype. The rearrangement links TRBV27 to TRBJ1-1, with D unresolved. The germline V and J ends were trimmed by 3 bases and 2 bases, with 7 bases remaining between them. CDR3 size: 13 residues. Germline lookup yields CDR1 MNHEY and CDR2 SMNVEV (reference sequence). In DNA, the CDR3 is TGTGCCAGCAGTTTTAACGAAAACACTGAAGCTTTCTTT. Amino acids: CASSFNENTEAFF.

This clonotype was seen at least ten times. The V and J genes are TRBV12-3 or TRBV12-4 and TRBJ2-6, with 7 nucleotides matching TRBD1. The CDR3 is made up of 14 amino acids. V lost 6 bases to trimming and J lost 4 bases; unmatched junction nucleotides: 3. This chain's CDR3 is CASSEGAGANVLTF. The CDR3 region has the DNA TGTGCCAGCAGCGAGGGGGCCGGGGCCAACGTCCTGACTTTC.

This clonotype was found a few times. J is TRBJ2-1 and V is TRBV5-4; D is ambiguous. Germline CDR1 and CDR2: SGHNT and YYREEE (reference sequence). V lost 0 bases, J lost 5 bases, and 9 bases lay in between. The CDR3 runs to 14 residues. Here the CDR3 reads CASSLGGRDNEQFF. The CDR3, as DNA: TGTGCCAGCAGCTTGGGGGGTCGAGACAATGAGCAGTTCTTC.

This clonotype appeared many times. The rearrangement joins TRBV7-9 to TRBJ1-1; D unclear. Germline assignment: CDR1 SEHNR and CDR2 FQNEAQ (reference sequence). The V and J ends lost 3 bases and 5 bases respectively, with 4 bases between them. The CDR3 sequence is 11 residues long. CDR3 sequence reads: CASSLITEAFF. CDR3 in DNA: TGTGCCAGCAGCTTGATAACTGAAGCTTTCTTT.

The sample holds a few counts of this clonotype. The chain couples TRBV20-1 to TRBJ2-7; possible D gene TRBD2, 6 bases. Between the trimmed V and J ends, which lost 1 base and 6 bases, there was a span of 13 bases. This CDR3 comprises 13 residues. Germline V gene data show CDR1 as DFQATT and CDR2 as SNEGSKA (reference sequence). The CDR3 region is CSARVRREVEQYF. The CDR3, as DNA: TGCAGTGCTAGAGTGCGCAGGGAGGTCGAGCAGTACTTC.

The chain recombines TRBV27 with TRBJ2-2, with D possibly matching TRBD2 (6 bases). Trimming removed 4 bases from V and 1 base from J, with 10 bases in between. This CDR3 comprises 15 residues. CDR1 MNHEY and CDR2 SMNVEV come from the germline V gene (reference sequence). CDR3 nucleotides: TGTGCCAGCAGTTCCGCGGGACTGAACACCGGGGAGCTGTTTTTT. Amino acid sequence: CASSSAGLNTGELFF.

This clonotype appeared many times. This rearrangement joins TRBV28 to TRBJ2-5, with a possible D match to TRBD1 (5 bases). The CDR3 loop spans 17 amino acids. The V gene lost 3 bases and the J gene lost 5 bases, with 22 bases spanning the gap. Germline CDR1 is MDHEN and CDR2 is SYDVKM. In nucleotides, the CDR3 is TGTGCCAGCAGTTTTGCAGGGATGCTGCGGTCCTTGGAGACCCAGTACTTC. It specifies CASSFAGMLRSLETQYF.

This clonotype was found many times. The chain links TRBV7-2 to TRBJ2-7, with 7 nucleotides matching TRBD1. The germline CDR1 and CDR2 sequences are SGHTA and FQGNSA. There are 14 residues in the CDR3. Losses at the gene ends were 5 bases for V and 2 bases for J; bases not matched to a gene: 6. The CDR3 spells CASSPRQGTYEQYF. In DNA form, the CDR3 reads TGTGCCAGCAGCCCCCGACAGGGAACCTACGAGCAGTACTTC.

The sample holds many counts of this clonotype. The chain recombines TRBV20-1 with TRBJ1-6, with D perhaps matching TRBD1 (5 bases). The CDR3 loop spans 15 amino acids. V dropped 5 bases and J dropped 9 bases, with 20 bases sitting between them. Looked up from germline, CDR1 is DFQATT and CDR2 is SNEGSKA (reference sequence). As DNA, the CDR3 is TGCAGTGCTTCAGAGGGAGCGGGGACGGGTTCACCCCTCCACTTT. It specifies CSASEGAGTGSPLHF.

The CDR3 here is CSVEDRGSGNTIYF. The CDR3 DNA is TGCAGCGTTGAAGATCGAGGCTCTGGAAACACCATATATTTT. The chain employs TRBV29-1 and TRBJ1-3; D is unresolved. Trimming took off 0 bases at V and 0 bases at J, with 6 bases between the two ends. The CDR3 has 14 amino acids. CDR1 SQVTM and CDR2 ANQGSEA come from the germline V gene.

The sample holds a few counts of this clonotype. The chain carries TRBV27 and TRBJ1-4, with TRBD1 as a possible D gene (6 bases). Trimming removed 5 bases at V and 9 bases at J, with 22 bases between. The CDR3 totals 16 residues. CDR1 MNHEY and CDR2 SMNVEV come from the germline V gene (reference sequence). CDR3 sequence reads: CASSIVPTGTGQKLFF. DNA of the CDR3: TGTGCCAGCAGTATCGTACCGACAGGTACAGGGCAAAAACTGTTTTTT.

The chain links TRBV4-2 to TRBJ1-6; TRBD1 might be the D (5 bases). V shed 0 bases and J shed 9 bases, with 18 bases lying between them. CDR3 size: 17 residues. Germline CDR1 LGHNA, CDR2 YNFKEQ. The CDR3 loop is CASSQDLGGREVSPLHF. CDR3 coding DNA: TGTGCCAGCAGCCAAGATCTTGGGGGAAGGGAGGTTTCACCCCTCCACTTT.

This clonotype occurred many times. J is TRBJ1-4 and V is TRBV12-3 or TRBV12-4, with a possible D match to TRBD1 (6 bases). Trimming removed 1 base from V and 4 bases from J, with 10 bases in between. CDR3 size: 15 residues. The CDR3 nucleotides are TGTGCCAGCAGTTTAGGGACAGCTTTTAATGAAAAACTGTTTTTT. Amino acids: CASSLGTAFNEKLFF.

At least ten counts were recorded for this clonotype. The chain couples TRBV20-1 to TRBJ2-1; D remains unclear. CDR1 is DFQATT and CDR2 is SNEGSKA in the germline V gene (reference sequence). V was shortened by 4 bases and J by 12 bases, with 10 bases between the two germline ends. CDR3 size: 10 residues. The chain's CDR3 is CSANSPGQFF. CDR3 DNA sequence: TGCAGTGCTAATTCGCCGGGGCAGTTCTTC.

The sample holds a few counts of this clonotype. V is TRBV25-1 and J is TRBJ1-2, with D unresolved. The CDR3 has 13 amino acids. Germline CDR1 and CDR2: MGHDK and SYGVNS. V lost 2 bases and J 7 bases, leaving 11 bases between the germline ends. CDR3 nucleotide sequence: TGTGCCAGCAGTGAAGGGGAACTGGGTGGCTACACCTTC. As protein: CASSEGELGGYTF.

Ten or more counts support this clonotype. The chain couples TRBV7-9 to TRBJ2-2; maybe TRBD2 (6 bases). V was shortened by 2 bases and J by 8 bases, with 15 bases between the two germline ends. The germline gives CDR1 SEHNR, CDR2 FQNEAQ (reference sequence). The CDR3 sequence is 15 residues long. The CDR3 is CASSLQSGVMGELFF. The CDR3 region has the DNA TGTGCCAGCAGCTTACAATCGGGGGTCATGGGGGAGCTGTTTTTT.

The table lists this clonotype with a few counts. V is TRBV14 and J is TRBJ1-2; D is uncertain. CDR3 length: 13 amino acids. The germline V and J ends were trimmed by 0 bases and 3 bases, with 5 bases remaining between them. Germline V gives CDR1 SGHDN, CDR2 FVKESK. This CDR3 reads CASSQEGYYGYTF. In DNA, the CDR3 is TGTGCCAGCAGCCAAGAGGGCTACTATGGCTACACCTTC.

This clonotype was recorded a few times. This chain connects TRBV10-3 to TRBJ2-5; 9 bases are shared with TRBD2. V lost 4 bases, J lost 5 bases, and 5 bases stayed unmatched. This CDR3 has 14 amino acids. Germline V gene sequence: CDR1 ENHRY, CDR2 SYGVKD. CDR3 in DNA: TGTGCCATCAGTGTTAGCGGGAGTGAGGAGACCCAGTACTTC. It translates to CAISVSGSEETQYF.

This clonotype was observed a handful of times. The V and J genes are TRBV5-1 and TRBJ1-4; D is perhaps TRBD1 (6 bases). Trimming took 0 bases from V and 6 from J, leaving 18 bases between them. The CDR3 length is 17 residues. Germline CDR1 SGHRS, CDR2 YFSETQ. The CDR3 sequence is CASSLAPPGQLHEKLFF. CDR3 sequence (DNA): TGCGCCAGCAGCTTGGCCCCGCCCGGACAGCTCCATGAAAAACTGTTTTTT.

V usage is TRBV6-5 and J usage is TRBJ2-1; TRBD2 aligns across 9 bases. CDR1 is MNHEY and CDR2 is SVGAGI in the germline V gene. V dropped 0 bases and J dropped 15; count of bases not matched to a gene: 6. The CDR3 runs to 13 residues. The CDR3 reads CASSYSRGRDRFF. In DNA, the CDR3 is TGTGCCAGCAGTTACTCACGCGGGAGGGATCGGTTCTTC.

The chain joins TRBV28 to TRBJ2-7; D possibly uses TRBD1 or TRBD2 (5 bases each). With 6 bases removed from V and 1 base from J, the gap between germline ends came to 13 bases. CDR1 is MDHEN, CDR2 SYDVKM, per germline. There are 14 residues in the CDR3. CDR3 nucleotides: TGTGCCAGCAGGCCCTCCGGGGCATCCTACGAGCAGTACTTC. Protein: CASRPSGASYEQYF. Complete variable domain (other parts from reference TRBV28 and TRBJ2-7): DVKVTQSSRYLVKRTGEKVFLECVQDMDHENMFWYRQDPGLGLRLIYFSYDVKMKEKGDIPEGYSVSREKKERFSLILESASTNQTSMYLCASRPSGASYEQYFGPGTRLTVT.